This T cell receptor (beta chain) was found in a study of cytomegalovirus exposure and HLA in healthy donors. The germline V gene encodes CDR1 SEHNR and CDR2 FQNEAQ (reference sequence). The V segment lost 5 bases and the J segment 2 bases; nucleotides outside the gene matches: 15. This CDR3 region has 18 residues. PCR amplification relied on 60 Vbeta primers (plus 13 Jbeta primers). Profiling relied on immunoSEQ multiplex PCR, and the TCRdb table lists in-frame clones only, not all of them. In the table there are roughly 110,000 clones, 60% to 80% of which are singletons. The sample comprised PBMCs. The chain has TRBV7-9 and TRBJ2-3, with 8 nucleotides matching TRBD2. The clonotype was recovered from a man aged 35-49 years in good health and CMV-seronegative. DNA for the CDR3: TGTGCCAGCAGCCGAAGGGACGGAGCGGGGGCTCTCACAGATACGCAGTATTTT. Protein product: CASSRRDGAGALTDTQYF.